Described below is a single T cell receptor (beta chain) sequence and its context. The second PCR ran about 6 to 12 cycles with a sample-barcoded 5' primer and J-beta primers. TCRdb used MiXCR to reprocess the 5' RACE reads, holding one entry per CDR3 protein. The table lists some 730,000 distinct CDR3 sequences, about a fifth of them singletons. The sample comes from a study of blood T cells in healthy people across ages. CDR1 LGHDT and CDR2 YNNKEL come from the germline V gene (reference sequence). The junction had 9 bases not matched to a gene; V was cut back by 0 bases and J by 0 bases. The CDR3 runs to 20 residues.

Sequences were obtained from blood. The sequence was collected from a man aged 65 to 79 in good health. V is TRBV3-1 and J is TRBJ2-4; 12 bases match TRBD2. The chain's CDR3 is CASSQDFATSGRVAKNIQYF. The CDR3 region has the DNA TGTGCCAGCAGCCAAGATTTTGCGACTAGCGGGAGAGTAGCCAAAAACATTCAGTACTTC.